Here is one T cell receptor beta chain with its context. The antigen it recognizes is unknown. A much larger clone lies a single base off, so this may be a read error. This sample was included in a study of human T cells and chemical hapten exposure (dated by TCRdb to the early 2020s). Study-level background: For sensitization, 2% DPC in acetone was applied to a roughly 2 cm by roughly 2 cm area of upper inner arm skin. Most of the patients in the cohort were female, and the cohort covered alopecia areata with under or over 50% scalp involvement, alopecia totalis and alopecia universalis. In alopecia patients, the study followed how the peripheral blood TCR repertoire changed in vivo over primary and secondary sensitization to diphenylcyclopropenone (DPC), a hapten. Throughout the study period of about 25 weeks, patients also received therapeutic DPC doses to the scalp every week. For TCR sequencing, blood came from 25 to 30 alopecia patients at anywhere from one to four time points (pre-sensitization, 2, 6 and 24 weeks). The libraries were sequenced as a pool, and the TCR yield per sample differed mostly because of small variations in library volumes within the pool. Patch tests used Finn chambers with 0.01% DPC on the upper back, scored after 6 days by International Contact Dermatitis Research Group standards. Blood samples were taken from patients before sensitization (week 0) and at 2, 6 and about 24 weeks after DPC sensitization.

Reading the label with the study, this specimen's time point is: patch test 1, 2 weeks after DPC sensitization. The treatment or condition label, as the study defines it: therapeutic diphenylcyclopropenone sensitization with weekly scalp DPC. Blood at each patch-test visit was drawn before the patch test was applied. Patients were eligible if aged 18 to 70, diagnosed with alopecia and judged suitable for DPC therapy, and pregnant patients were excluded. Total RNA was extracted from unfractionated whole blood collected in Tempus Blood RNA tubes. General findings and caveats noted by the study authors: The number of PT1 expanded TCRs positively correlated with patch test score, significant at thresholds 8, 16 and 32 but not 4. Alopecia, a presumed autoimmune disease, was present in all patients, so the immune response of the patients might differ from that of healthy individuals. DPC sensitization did not change how many TCRs were above 1 in 1000 frequency, and no evidence was found of alterations in global repertoire structure. Repeated subsampling changed both the strength of the expansion versus patch-test correlation and the threshold at which the correlation became significant. Compared with pre-sensitization or healthy control sets, expanded TCRs formed significantly more large CDR3 similarity clusters, which is consistent with antigen-driven responses.

Receptor amplification or capture employed RACE. Sequenced on a NextSeq 500. Library preparation attached unique molecular identifiers to individual cDNA molecules for quantitative, reproducible TCR counting. Each blood RNA sample was used to sequence both TCR alpha and TCR beta chains. The authors' analysis ran thus. The median number of TCRs per sample was 95,638, ranging from roughly 20,000 to 700,000. V, J and CDR3 annotation of the TCR reads was carried out using the Decombinator software suite. Every sample was subsampled to the same number of TCRs (28,000) for the PS versus PT1 abundance plots. Expanded TCRs were defined as absent before sensitization and observed at least eight times at the 2-week time point. TCRdb applied fastp at Q25 and MiXCR to the public reads, then kept only in-frame beta chains. Here each entry gathers all rows of one CDR3 protein and keeps the most common genes and DNA. TCRdb, not the authors, supplied the V and J calls. The sample table lists approximately 100,000 distinct CDR3 sequences, 11% of them with a count of one. The biggest ten clones account for around 3.5% of the sample.

The CDR3, from cysteine to phenylalanine, totals 13 residues. This entry keeps only the CDR3 DNA: 39 bases, framed from base 1. Sequences SGHTA (CDR1) and FQGNSA (CDR2) are obtained from the germline V gene. The chain is made from TRBV7-2 and TRBJ1-4; tentative D gene TRBD1, with 6 bases matching. This sequence originates from a woman in her thirties or forties with alopecia areata. Some clones in this sample may be carry-over from other donors' samples. The sequenced sample was whole blood, obtained in connection with sensitization to the hapten diphenylcyclopropenone (DPC). The DNA reads TGTGTCAGCAGCTTCGGGGGCGGAGAAAAACTGTTTTTT. This sequence encodes CVSSFGGGEKLFF.